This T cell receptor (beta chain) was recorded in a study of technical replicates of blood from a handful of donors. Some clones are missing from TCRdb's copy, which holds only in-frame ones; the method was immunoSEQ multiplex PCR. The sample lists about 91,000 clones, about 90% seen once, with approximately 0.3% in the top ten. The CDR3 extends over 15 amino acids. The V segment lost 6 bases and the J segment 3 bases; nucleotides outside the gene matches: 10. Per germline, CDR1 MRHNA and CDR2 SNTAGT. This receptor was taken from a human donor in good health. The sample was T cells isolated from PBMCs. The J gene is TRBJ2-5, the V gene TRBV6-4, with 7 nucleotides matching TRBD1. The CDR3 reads CASRGGSTGKETQYF. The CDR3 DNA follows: TGTGCCAGCAGAGGGGGCAGCACAGGGAAAGAGACCCAGTACTTC.